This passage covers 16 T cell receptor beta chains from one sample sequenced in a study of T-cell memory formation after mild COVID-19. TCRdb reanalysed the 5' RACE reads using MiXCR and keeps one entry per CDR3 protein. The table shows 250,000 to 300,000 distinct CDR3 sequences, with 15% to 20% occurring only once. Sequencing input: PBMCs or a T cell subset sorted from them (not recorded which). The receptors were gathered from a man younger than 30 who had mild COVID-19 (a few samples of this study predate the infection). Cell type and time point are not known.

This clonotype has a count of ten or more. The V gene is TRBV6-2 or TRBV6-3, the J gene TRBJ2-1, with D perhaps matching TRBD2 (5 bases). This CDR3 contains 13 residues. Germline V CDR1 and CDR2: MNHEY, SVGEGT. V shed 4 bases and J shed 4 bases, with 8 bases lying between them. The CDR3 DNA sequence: TGTGCCAGCAGTTGGGGAGTTTACAATGAGCAGTTCTTC. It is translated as CASSWGVYNEQFF.

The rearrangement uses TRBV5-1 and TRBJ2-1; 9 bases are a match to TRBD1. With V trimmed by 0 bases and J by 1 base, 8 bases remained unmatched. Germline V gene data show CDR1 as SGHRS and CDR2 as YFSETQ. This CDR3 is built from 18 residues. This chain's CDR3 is CASSLVLQGAGSYNEQFF. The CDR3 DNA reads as TGCGCCAGCAGCTTGGTCCTACAGGGGGCCGGATCCTACAATGAGCAGTTCTTC.

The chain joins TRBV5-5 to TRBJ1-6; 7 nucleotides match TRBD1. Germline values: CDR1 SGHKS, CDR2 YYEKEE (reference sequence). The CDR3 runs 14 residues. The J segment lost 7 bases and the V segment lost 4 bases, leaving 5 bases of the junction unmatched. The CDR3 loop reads CASSGGQFNSPLHF. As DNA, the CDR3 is TGTGCCAGCAGCGGGGGACAGTTCAATTCACCCCTCCACTTT.

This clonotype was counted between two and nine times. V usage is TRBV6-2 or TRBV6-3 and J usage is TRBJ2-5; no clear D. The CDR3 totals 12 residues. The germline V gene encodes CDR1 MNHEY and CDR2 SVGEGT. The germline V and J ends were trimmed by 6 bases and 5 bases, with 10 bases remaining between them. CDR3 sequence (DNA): TGTGCCAGCAGAATCGCACTTGAGACCCAGTACTTC. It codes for CASRIALETQYF.

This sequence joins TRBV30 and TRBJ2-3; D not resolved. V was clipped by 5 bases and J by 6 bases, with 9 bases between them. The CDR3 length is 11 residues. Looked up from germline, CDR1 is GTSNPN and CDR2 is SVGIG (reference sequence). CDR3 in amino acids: CAWSVGDTQYF. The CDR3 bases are TGTGCCTGGTCAGTAGGGGATACGCAGTATTTT.

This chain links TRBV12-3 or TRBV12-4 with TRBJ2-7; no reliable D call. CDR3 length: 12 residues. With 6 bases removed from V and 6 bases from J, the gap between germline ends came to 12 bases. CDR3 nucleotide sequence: TGTGCCAGCAGCCACTTCTTTGGCGAGCAGTACTTC. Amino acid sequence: CASSHFFGEQYF.

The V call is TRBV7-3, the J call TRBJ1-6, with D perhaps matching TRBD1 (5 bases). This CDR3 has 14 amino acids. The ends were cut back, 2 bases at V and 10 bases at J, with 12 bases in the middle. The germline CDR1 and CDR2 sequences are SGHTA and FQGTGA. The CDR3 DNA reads TGTGCCAGCAGCTTAGAGGGGACGCGCTCACCCCTCCACTTT. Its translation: CASSLEGTRSPLHF.

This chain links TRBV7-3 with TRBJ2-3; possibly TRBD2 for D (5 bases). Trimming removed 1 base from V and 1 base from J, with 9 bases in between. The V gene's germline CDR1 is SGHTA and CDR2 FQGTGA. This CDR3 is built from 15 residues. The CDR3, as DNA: TGTGCCAGCAGCTTAAATGTCGGGGGCACAGATACGCAGTATTTT. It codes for CASSLNVGGTDTQYF. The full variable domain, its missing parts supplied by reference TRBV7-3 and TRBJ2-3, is GAGVSQTPSNKVTEKGKYVELRCDPISGHTALYWYRQSLGQGPEFLIYFQGTGAADDSGLPNDRFFAVRPEGSVSTLKIQRTERGDSAVYLCASSLNVGGTDTQYFGPGTRLTVL.

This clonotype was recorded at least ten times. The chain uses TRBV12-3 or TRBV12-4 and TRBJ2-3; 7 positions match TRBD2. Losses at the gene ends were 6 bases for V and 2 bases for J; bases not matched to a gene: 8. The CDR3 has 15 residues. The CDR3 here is CASSLNGGTTDTQYF. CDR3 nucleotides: TGTGCCAGCAGCTTAAACGGGGGGACCACAGATACGCAGTATTTT.

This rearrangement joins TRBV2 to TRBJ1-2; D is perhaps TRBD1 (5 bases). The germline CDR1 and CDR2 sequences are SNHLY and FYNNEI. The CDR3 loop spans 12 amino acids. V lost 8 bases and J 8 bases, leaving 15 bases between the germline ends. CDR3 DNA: TGTGCCAGCCTTGGGGTGGGGCGCGGCTACACCTTC. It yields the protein CASLGVGRGYTF. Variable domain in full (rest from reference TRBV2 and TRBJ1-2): EPEVTQTPSHQVTQMGQEVILRCVPISNHLYFYWYRQILGQKVEFLVSFYNNEISEKSEIFDDQFSVERPDGSNFTLKIRSTKLEDSAMYFCASLGVGRGYTFGSGTRLTVV.

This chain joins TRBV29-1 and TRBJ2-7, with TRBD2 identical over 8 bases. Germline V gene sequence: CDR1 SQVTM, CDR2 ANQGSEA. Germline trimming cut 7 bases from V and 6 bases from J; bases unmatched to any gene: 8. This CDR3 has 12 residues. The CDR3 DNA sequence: TGCAGCGCCGGTTCGGGGGGGGCCGAGCAGTACTTC. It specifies CSAGSGGAEQYF.

The CDR3 DNA is TGTGCCAGCAGCCGATTGGTTACCGCTAGCACAGATACGCAGTATTTT. Its translation: CASSRLVTASTDTQYF. The V gene is TRBV3-2, the J gene TRBJ2-3. TRBV3-2 is deemed a pseudogene. This CDR3 region has 16 residues.

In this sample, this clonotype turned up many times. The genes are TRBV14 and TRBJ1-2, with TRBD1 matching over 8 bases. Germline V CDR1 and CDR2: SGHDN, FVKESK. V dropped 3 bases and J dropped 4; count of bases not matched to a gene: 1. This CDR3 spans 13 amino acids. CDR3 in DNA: TGTGCCAGCAGCCATCAGGGGGCCTATGGCTACACCTTC. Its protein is CASSHQGAYGYTF.

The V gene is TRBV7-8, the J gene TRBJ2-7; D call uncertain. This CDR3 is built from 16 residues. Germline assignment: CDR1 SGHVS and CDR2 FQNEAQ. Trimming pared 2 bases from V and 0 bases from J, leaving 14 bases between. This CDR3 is CASSLISSLSSYEQYV. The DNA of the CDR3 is TGTGCCAGCAGCTTAATATCCAGCCTGAGCTCCTACGAGCAGTACGTC.

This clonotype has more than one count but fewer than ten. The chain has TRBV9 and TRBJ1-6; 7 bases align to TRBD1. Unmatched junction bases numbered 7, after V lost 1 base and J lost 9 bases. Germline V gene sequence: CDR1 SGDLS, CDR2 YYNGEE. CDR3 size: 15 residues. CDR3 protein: CASSVTGTDRSPLHF. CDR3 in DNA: TGTGCCAGCAGCGTAACGGGGACAGACCGTTCACCCCTCCACTTT.

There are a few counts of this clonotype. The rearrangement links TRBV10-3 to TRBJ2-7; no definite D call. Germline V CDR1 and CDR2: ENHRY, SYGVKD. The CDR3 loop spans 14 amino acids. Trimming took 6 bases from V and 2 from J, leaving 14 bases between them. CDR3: CAIRSRNGTYEQYF. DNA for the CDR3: TGTGCCATCAGAAGTAGGAACGGCACCTACGAGCAGTACTTC.